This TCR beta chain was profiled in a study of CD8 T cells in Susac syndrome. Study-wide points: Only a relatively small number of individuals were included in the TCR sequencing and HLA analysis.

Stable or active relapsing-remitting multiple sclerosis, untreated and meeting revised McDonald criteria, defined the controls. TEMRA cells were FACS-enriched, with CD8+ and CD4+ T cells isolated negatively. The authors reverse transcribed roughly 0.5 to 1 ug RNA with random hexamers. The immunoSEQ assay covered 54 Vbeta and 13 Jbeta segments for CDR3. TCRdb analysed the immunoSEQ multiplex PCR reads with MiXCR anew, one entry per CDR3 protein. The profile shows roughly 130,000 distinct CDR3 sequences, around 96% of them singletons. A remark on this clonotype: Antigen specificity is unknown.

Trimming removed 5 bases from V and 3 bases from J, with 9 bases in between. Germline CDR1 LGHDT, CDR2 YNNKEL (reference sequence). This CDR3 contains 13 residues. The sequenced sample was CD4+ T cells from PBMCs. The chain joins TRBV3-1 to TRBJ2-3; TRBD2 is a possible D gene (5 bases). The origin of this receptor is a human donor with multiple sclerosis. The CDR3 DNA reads TGTGCCAGCAGCTATCAGCGGACAGATACGCAGTATTTT. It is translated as CASSYQRTDTQYF.